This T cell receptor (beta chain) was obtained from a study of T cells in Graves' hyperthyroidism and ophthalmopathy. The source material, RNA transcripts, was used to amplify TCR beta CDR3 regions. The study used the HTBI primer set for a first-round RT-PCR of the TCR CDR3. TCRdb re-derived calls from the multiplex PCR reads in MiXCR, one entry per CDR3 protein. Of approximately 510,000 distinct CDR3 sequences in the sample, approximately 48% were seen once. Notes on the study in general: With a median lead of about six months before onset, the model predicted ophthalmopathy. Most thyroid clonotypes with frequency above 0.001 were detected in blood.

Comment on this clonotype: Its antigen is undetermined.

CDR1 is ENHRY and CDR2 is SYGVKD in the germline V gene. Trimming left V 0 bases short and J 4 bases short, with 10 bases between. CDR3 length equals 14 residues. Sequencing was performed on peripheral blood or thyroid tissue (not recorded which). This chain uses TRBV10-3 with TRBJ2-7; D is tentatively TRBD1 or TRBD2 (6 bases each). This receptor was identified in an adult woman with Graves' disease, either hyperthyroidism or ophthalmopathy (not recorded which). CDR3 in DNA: TGTGCCATCAGTGAGTCACAGGGAGGTTACGAGCAGTACTTC. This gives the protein CAISESQGGYEQYF.